These 10 T cell receptor beta chains came from one sample sequenced in a study of OX40 agonist ivuxolimab in advanced cancers. Sequencing used immunoSEQ multiplex PCR; TCRdb keeps in-frame clones, though not all of them. The repertoire includes around 100,000 clones, around 90% of them detected once, and more than 0.15% sits in the top ten. Sequencing used CD4+ or CD8+ T cells sorted from blood, obtained in a trial of the OX40 agonist ivuxolimab. Receptors were obtained from an adult with an advanced solid tumor such as melanoma, head and neck, liver or kidney cancer.

This chain uses TRBV7-9 with TRBJ1-4; D possibly corresponds to TRBD1 (5 bases). The V gene's germline CDR1 is SEHNR and CDR2 FQNEAQ (reference sequence). The V end was cut by 2 bases, the J end by 8 bases, with 24 bases between. This CDR3 has 18 residues. The CDR3 coding sequence is TGTGCCAGCAGCTTATGGTTAGGAACGGGGCTCATCAGGGAAAAACTGTTTTTT. Its translation: CASSLWLGTGLIREKLFF.

The genes are TRBV5-1 and TRBJ2-6; D gene uncertain. Germline V CDR1 and CDR2: SGHRS, YFSETQ. V was trimmed by 6 bases and J by 0 bases, leaving 7 bases between them. The CDR3 length is 14 residues. The CDR3 DNA reads as TGCGCCAGCACCCAGGCCTCTGGGGCCAACGTCCTGACTTTC. Its protein is CASTQASGANVLTF.

The chain is built from TRBV5-1 and TRBJ1-1; D unresolved. The CDR3 is 15 amino acids. Per the germline V gene, CDR1 is SGHRS and CDR2 is YFSETQ. V was trimmed by 1 base and J by 4 bases, leaving 14 bases between them. CDR3: CASSLSRNTITEAFF. The CDR3, as DNA: TGCGCCAGCAGCTTGTCGCGGAACACTATCACTGAAGCTTTCTTT.

The V gene is TRBV9, the J gene TRBJ2-7; D tentatively fits TRBD1 or TRBD2 (5 bases each). There are 18 residues in the CDR3. Trimming removed 0 bases at V and 2 bases at J, with 21 bases between. The germline V gene has CDR1 SGDLS and CDR2 YYNGEE. The CDR3 nucleotides read TGTGCCAGCAGCGTAGCCTCGTTGTTAGGGACGGACGCCTACGAGCAGTACTTC. It specifies CASSVASLLGTDAYEQYF.

The chain combines TRBV12-5 with TRBJ2-1; 11 nucleotides align to TRBD1. The CDR3 is 15 amino acids. With 7 bases clipped from V and 8 bases from J, the junction kept 10 bases outside the gene matches. Per germline, CDR1 LGHNT and CDR2 FRNRAP. As DNA, the CDR3 is TGTGCTAGTGCTAAGGGACAGGGGGTGGGAGATGAGCAGTTCTTC. Amino acid sequence: CASAKGQGVGDEQFF.

This rearrangement joins TRBV19 to TRBJ1-4, with unresolved D. The CDR3 runs to 13 residues. Deletions cut 5 bases from V and 0 bases from J, with 4 bases between. Germline assignment: CDR1 LNHDA and CDR2 SQIVND (reference sequence). This CDR3 is CASSQATNEKLFF. The CDR3 DNA sequence: TGTGCCAGTAGTCAGGCAACTAATGAAAAACTGTTTTTT. Full variable domain (remainder filled in from reference TRBV19 and TRBJ1-4): DGGITQSPKYLFRKEGQNVTLSCEQNLNHDAMYWYRQDPGQGLRLIYYSQIVNDFQKGDIAEGYSVSREKKESFPLTVTSAQKNPTAFYLCASSQATNEKLFFGSGTQLSVL.

The chain links TRBV14 to TRBJ1-1; D is ambiguous. The length of the CDR3 is 14 residues. With 1 base removed from V and 4 bases from J, the gap between germline ends came to 10 bases. CDR1 is SGHDN, CDR2 FVKESK, per germline. CDR3 DNA sequence: TGTGCCAGCAGCCAAGCCAGGCTAGGCACTGAAGCTTTCTTT. Protein sequence: CASSQARLGTEAFF.

The V gene is TRBV29-1, the J gene TRBJ2-5; 7 bases agree with TRBD2. This CDR3 spans 14 amino acids. CDR1 SQVTM and CDR2 ANQGSEA come from the germline V gene. The ends lost 5 bases at V and 4 bases at J; junction bases unmatched: 10. CDR3 protein: CSVYRGASGETQYF. CDR3 in DNA: TGCAGCGTTTATCGCGGCGCTAGCGGAGAGACCCAGTACTTC. The variable domain in full, with the rest retrieved from reference TRBV29-1 and TRBJ2-5, is SAVISQKPSRDICQRGTSLTIQCQVDSQVTMMFWYRQQPGQSLTLIATANQGSEATYESGFVIDKFPISRPNLTFSTLTVSNMSPEDSSIYLCSVYRGASGETQYFGPGTRLLVL.

The chain links TRBV7-9 to TRBJ2-3; no clear D. The V gene's germline CDR1 is SEHNR and CDR2 FQNEAQ (reference sequence). The V and J ends lost 1 base and 0 bases respectively, with 11 bases between them. There are 16 residues in the CDR3. Here the CDR3 DNA reads TGTGCCAGCAGCTTAGAGGGCTCCATAAGCACAGATACGCAGTATTTT. Amino acids: CASSLEGSISTDTQYF. Filled out from reference TRBV7-9 and TRBJ2-3, the complete variable domain reads DTGVSQNPRHKITKRGQNVTFRCDPISEHNRLYWYRQTLGQGPEFLTYFQNEAQLEKSRLLSDRFSAERPKGSFSTLEIQRTEQGDSAMYLCASSLEGSISTDTQYFGPGTRLTVL.

V and J are TRBV5-1 and TRBJ2-1, with TRBD2 matching 11 bases. The CDR3 spans 14 residues. With 6 bases clipped from V and 4 bases from J, the junction kept 3 bases outside the gene matches. Germline assignment: CDR1 SGHRS and CDR2 YFSETQ. The CDR3, as DNA: TGCGCCAGCACCCGACTAGCGGGATACAATGAGCAGTTCTTC. Protein sequence: CASTRLAGYNEQFF.